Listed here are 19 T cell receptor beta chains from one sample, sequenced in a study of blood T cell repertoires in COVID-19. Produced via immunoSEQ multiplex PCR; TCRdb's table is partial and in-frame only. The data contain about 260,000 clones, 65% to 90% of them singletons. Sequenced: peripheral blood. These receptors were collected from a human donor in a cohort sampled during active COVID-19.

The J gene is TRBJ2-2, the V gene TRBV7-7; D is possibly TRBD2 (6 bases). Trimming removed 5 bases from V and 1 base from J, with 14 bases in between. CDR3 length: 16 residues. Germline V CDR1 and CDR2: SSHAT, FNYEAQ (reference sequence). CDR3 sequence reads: CASSIEGGLNTGELFF. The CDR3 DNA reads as TGTGCCAGCAGCATAGAGGGAGGTCTGAACACCGGGGAGCTGTTTTTT.

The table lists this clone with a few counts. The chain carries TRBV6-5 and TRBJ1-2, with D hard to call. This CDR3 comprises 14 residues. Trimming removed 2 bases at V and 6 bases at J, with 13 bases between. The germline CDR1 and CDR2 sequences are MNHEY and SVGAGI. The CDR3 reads CASSYGRSRDGYTF. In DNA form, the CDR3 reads TGTGCCAGCAGTTACGGCCGTTCGCGGGATGGCTACACCTTC.

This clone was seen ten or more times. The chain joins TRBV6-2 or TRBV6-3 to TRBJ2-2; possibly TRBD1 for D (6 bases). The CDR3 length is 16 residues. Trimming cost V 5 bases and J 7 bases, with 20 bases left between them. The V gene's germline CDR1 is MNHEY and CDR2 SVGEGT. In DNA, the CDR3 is TGTGCCAGCAGTCGACTACAGGGCGGTGGAGGCGGGGAGCTGTTTTTT. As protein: CASSRLQGGGGGELFF.

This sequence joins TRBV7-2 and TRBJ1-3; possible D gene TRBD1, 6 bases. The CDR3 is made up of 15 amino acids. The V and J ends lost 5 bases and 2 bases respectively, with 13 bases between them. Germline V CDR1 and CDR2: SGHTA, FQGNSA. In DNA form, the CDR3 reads TGTGCCAGCAGCGCCCCGGGGGGCCCTGGAAACACCATATATTTT. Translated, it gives CASSAPGGPGNTIYF.

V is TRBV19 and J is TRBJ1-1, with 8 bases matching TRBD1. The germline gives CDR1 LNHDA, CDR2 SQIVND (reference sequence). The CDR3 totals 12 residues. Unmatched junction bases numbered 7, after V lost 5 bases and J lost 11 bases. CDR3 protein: CASSSRTGSAFF. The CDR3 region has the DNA TGTGCCAGTAGTTCTAGGACAGGGAGTGCTTTCTTT.

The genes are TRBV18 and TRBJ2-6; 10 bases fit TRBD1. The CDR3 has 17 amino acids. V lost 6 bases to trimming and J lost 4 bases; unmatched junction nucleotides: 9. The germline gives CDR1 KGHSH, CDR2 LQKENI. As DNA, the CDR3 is TGTGCCAGCTCCCGGAGACAGGGGGCGTACGGGGCCAACGTCCTGACTTTC. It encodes CASSRRQGAYGANVLTF.

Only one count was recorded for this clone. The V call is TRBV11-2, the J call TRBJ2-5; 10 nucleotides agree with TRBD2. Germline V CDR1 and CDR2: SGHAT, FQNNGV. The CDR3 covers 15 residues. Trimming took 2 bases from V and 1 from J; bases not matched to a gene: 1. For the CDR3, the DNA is TGTGCCAGCAGCTTAAGACTAGCGGGCCAAGAGACCCAGTACTTC. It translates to CASSLRLAGQETQYF.

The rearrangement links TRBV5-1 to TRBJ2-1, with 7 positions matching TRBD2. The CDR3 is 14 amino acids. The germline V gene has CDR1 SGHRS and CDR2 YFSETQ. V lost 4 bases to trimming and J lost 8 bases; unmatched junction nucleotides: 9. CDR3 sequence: CASSLQAGRDEQFF. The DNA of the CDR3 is TGCGCCAGCAGCCTCCAAGCGGGAAGGGATGAGCAGTTCTTC. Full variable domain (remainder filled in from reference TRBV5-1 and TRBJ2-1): KAGVTQTPRYLIKTRGQQVTLSCSPISGHRSVSWYQQTPGQGLQFLFEYFSETQRNKGNFPGRFSGRQFSNSRSEMNVSTLELGDSALYLCASSLQAGRDEQFFGPGTRLTVL.

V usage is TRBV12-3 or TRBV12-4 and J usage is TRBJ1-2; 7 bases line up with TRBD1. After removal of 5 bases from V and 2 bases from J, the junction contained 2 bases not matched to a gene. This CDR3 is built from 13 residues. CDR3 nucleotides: TGTGCCAGCAGTGGGACAGAGAACTATGGCTACACCTTC. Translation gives CASSGTENYGYTF.

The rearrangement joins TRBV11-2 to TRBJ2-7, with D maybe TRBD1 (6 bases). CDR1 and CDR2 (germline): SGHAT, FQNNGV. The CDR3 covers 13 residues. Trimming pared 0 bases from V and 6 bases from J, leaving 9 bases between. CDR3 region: CASSLDRGGEQYF. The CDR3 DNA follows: TGTGCCAGCAGCTTAGACAGGGGTGGCGAGCAGTACTTC.

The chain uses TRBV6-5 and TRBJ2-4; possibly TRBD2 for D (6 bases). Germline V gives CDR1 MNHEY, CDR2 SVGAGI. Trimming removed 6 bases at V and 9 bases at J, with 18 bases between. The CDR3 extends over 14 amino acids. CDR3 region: CASRPGTPVGIQYF. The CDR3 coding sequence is TGTGCCAGCAGACCCGGGACTCCGGTGGGCATTCAGTACTTC.

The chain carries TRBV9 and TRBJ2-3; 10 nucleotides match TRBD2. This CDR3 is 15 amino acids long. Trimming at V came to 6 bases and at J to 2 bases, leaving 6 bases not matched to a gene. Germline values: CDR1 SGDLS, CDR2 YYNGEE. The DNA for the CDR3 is TGTGCCAGCACCGCCGGGACTAGCGACACAGATACGCAGTATTTT. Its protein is CASTAGTSDTDTQYF.

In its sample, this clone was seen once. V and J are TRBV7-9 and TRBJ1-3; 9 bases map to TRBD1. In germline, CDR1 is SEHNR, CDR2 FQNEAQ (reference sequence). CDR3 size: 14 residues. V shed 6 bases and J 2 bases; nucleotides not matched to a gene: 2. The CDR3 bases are TGTGCCAGCAGTACAGGGGGCGCTGGAAACACCATATATTTT. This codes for CASSTGGAGNTIYF.

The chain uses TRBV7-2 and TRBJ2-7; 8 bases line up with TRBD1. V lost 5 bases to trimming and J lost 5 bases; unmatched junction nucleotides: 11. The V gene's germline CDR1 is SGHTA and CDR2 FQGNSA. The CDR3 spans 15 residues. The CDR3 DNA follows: TGTGCCAGCAGCCCCCCCGGACAGGGAAACAACGAGCAGTACTTC. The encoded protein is CASSPPGQGNNEQYF.

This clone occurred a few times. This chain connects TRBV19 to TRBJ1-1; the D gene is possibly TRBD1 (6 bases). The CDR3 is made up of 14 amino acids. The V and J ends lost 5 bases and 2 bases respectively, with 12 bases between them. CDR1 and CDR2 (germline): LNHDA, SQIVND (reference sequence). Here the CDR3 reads CASSVGQINTEAFF. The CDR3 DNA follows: TGTGCCAGTAGTGTCGGACAGATCAACACTGAAGCTTTCTTT.

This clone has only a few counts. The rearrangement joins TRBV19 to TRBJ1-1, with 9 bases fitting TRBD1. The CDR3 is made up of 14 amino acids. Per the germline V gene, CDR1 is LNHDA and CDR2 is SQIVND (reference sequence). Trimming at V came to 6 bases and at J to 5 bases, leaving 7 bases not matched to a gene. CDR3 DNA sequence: TGTGCCAGTAGAAGTACAGGGGGCAGGACTGAAGCTTTCTTT. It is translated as CASRSTGGRTEAFF. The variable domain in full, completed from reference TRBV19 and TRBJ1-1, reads DGGITQSPKYLFRKEGQNVTLSCEQNLNHDAMYWYRQDPGQGLRLIYYSQIVNDFQKGDIAEGYSVSREKKESFPLTVTSAQKNPTAFYLCASRSTGGRTEAFFGQGTRLTVV.

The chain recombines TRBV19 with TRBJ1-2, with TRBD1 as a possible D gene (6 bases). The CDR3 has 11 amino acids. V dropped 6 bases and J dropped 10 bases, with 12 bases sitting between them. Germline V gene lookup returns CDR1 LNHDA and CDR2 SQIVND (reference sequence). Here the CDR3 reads CASSKTGVYTF. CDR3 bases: TGTGCCAGTAGCAAGACAGGAGTCTACACCTTC.

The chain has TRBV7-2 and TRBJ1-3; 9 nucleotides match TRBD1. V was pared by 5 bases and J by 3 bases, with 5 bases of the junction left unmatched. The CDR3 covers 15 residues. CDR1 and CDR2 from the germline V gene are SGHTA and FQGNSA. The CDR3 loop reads CASSLTGGLGNTIYF. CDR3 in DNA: TGTGCCAGCAGCCTGACAGGGGGACTTGGAAACACCATATATTTT. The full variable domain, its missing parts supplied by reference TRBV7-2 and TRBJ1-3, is GAGVSQSPSNKVTEKGKDVELRCDPISGHTALYWYRQSLGQGLEFLIYFQGNSAPDKSGLPSDRFSAERTGGSVSTLTIQRTQQEDSAVYLCASSLTGGLGNTIYFGEGSWLTVV.

The CDR3 DNA is TGTGCCAGCTCGGAACGGACAGGGGTCAGTGGCTACACCTTC. Amino acid sequence: CASSERTGVSGYTF. The V call is TRBV18, the J call TRBJ1-2, with 9 bases aligning to TRBD1. The length of the CDR3 is 14 residues. Germline loops: CDR1 KGHSH, CDR2 LQKENI. The junction had 9 bases not matched to a gene; V was cut back by 6 bases and J by 7 bases.